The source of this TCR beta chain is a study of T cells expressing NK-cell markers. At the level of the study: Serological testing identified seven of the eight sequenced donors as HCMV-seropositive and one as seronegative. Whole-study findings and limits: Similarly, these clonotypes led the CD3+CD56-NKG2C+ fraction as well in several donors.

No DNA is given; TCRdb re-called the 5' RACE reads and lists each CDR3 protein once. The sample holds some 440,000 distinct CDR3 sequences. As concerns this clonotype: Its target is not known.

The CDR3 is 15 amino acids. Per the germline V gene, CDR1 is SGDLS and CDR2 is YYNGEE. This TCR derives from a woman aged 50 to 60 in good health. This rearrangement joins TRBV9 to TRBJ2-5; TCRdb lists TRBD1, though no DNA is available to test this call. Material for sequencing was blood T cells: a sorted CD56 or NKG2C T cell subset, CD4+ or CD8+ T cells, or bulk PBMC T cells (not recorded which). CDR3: CASSVGTGGRETQYF. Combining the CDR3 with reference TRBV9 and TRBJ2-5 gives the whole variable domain DSGVTQTPKHLITATGQRVTLRCSPRSGDLSVYWYQQSLDQGLQFLIQYYNGEERAKGNILERFSAQQFPDLHSELNLSSLELGDSALYFCASSVGTGGRETQYFGPGTRLLVL.